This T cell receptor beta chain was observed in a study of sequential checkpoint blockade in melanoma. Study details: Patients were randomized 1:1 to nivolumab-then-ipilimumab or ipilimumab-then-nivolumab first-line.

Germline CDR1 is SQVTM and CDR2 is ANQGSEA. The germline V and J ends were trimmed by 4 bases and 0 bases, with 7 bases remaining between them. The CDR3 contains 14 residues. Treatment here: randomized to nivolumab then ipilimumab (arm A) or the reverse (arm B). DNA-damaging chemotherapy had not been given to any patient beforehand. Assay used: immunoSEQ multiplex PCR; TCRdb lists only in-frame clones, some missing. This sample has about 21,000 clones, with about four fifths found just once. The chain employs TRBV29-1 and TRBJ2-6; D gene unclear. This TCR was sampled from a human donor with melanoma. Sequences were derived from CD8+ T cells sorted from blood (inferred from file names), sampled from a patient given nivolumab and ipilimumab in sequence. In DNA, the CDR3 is TGCAGCGTTGTCCCAGGCTCTGGGGCCAACGTCCTGACTTTC. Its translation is CSVVPGSGANVLTF.